This T cell receptor (beta chain) was obtained from a study of T and B cells in COVID-19 patients. Across the whole study: In the active-infection cohort, nine tenths of the roughly 20 patients had comorbidities linked to unfavorable COVID-19 outcome. Whole-study results and caveats: Of under 2,500 TCR clusters found only in the recovered cohort, a few dozen had low generation probability.

Trimming removed 5 bases at V and 10 bases at J, with 18 bases between. CDR3 length: 14 residues. Germline values: CDR1 SGHVS, CDR2 FNYEAQ. Each TRB amplification used about 250-550 ng of genomic DNA from blood. Multiplex PCR with BIOMED2 TRB-A/B primer pools amplified TRB rearrangements. MiXCR, run by TCRdb on the multiplex PCR reads, gives a single entry per CDR3 protein. The table shows fewer than 20,000 distinct CDR3 sequences, with 35% to 40% occurring only once. There are many counts of this clonotype. Antigen: not known. Input material: blood. This rearrangement joins TRBV7-6 to TRBJ2-1, with D possibly TRBD1 on 5 matching bases. The sequence was collected from a human donor with active COVID-19. The CDR3, as DNA: TGTGCCAGCAGCCCTTGGGCCACCAGGGAAGAGCAGTTCTTC. This gives the protein CASSPWATREEQFF.